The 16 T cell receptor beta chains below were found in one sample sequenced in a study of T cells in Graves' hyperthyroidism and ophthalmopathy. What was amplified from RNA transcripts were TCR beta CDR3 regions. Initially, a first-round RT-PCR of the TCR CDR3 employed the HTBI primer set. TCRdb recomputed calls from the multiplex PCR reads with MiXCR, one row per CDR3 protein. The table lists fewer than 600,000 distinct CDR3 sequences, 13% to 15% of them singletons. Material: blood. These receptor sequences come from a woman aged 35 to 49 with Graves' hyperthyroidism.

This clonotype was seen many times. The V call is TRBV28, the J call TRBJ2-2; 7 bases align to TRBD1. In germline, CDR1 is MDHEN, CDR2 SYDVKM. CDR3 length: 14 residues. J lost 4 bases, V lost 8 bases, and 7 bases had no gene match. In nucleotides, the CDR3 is TGTGCCAGCCACAAGGGGGCAACCACCGGGGAGCTGTTTTTT. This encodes CASHKGATTGELFF.

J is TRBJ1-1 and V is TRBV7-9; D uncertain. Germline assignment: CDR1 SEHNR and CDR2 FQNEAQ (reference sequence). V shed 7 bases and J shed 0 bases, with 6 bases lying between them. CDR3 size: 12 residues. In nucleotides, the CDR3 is TGTGCCAGCAATCCCGTGAACACTGAAGCTTTCTTT. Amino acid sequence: CASNPVNTEAFF.

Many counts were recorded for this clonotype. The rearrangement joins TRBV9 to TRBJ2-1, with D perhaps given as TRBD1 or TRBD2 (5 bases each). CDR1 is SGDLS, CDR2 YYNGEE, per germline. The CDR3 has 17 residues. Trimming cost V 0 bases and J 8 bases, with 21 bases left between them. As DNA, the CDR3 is TGTGCCAGCAGCGTAGAGGGGTCGGGAATTAGCTATGATGAGCAGTTCTTC. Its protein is CASSVEGSGISYDEQFF.

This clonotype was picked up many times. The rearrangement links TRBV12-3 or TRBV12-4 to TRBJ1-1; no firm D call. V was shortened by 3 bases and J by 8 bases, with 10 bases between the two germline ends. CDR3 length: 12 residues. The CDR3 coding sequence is TGTGCCAGCAGTTTGAGGACTGGGGAAGCTTTCTTT. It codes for CASSLRTGEAFF.

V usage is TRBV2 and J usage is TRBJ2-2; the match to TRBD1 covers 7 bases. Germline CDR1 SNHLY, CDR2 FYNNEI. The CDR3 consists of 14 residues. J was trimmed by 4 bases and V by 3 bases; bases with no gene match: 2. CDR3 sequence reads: CASSEGTATGELFF. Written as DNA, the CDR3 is TGTGCCAGCAGTGAGGGGACAGCCACCGGGGAGCTGTTTTTT.

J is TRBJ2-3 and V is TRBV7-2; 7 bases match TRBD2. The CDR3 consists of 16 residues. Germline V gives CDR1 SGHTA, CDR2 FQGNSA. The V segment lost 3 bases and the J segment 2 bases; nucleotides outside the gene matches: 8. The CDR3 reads CASSFAWGGYTDTQYF. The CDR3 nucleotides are TGTGCCAGCAGCTTCGCCTGGGGAGGGTACACAGATACGCAGTATTTT.

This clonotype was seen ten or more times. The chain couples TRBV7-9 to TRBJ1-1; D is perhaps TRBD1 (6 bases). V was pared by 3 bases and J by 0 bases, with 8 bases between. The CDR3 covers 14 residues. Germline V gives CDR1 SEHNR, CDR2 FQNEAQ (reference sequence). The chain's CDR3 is CASSFQGLNTEAFF. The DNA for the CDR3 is TGTGCCAGCAGCTTTCAGGGGCTGAACACTGAAGCTTTCTTT.

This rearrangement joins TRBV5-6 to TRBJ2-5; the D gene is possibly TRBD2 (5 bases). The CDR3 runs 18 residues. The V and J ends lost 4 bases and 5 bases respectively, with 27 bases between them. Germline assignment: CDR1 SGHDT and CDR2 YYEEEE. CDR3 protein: CASSIGHERGIVRETQYF. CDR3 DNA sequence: TGTGCCAGCAGCATTGGGCACGAAAGAGGGATCGTTCGGGAGACCCAGTACTTC.

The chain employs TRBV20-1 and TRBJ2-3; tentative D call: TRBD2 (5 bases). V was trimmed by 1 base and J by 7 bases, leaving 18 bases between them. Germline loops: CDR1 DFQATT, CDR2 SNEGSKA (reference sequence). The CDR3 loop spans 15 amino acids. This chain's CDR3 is CSARGALEGTYTQYF. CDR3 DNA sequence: TGCAGTGCTAGAGGGGCGCTAGAGGGTACTTATACGCAGTATTTT.

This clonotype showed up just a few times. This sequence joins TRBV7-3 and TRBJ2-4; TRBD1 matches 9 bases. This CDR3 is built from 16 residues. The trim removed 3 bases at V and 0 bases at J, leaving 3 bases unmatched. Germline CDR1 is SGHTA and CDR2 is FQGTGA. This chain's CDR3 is CASSFDRGLAKNIQYF. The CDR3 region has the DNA TGTGCCAGCAGCTTCGACAGGGGGTTAGCCAAAAACATTCAGTACTTC.

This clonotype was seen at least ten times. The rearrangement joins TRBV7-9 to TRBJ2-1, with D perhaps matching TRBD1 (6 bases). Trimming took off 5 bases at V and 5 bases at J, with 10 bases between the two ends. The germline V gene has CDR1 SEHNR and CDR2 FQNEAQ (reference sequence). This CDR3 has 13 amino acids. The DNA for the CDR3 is TGTGCCAGCAGCCCGGGACAAAACAATGAGCAGTTCTTC. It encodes CASSPGQNNEQFF.

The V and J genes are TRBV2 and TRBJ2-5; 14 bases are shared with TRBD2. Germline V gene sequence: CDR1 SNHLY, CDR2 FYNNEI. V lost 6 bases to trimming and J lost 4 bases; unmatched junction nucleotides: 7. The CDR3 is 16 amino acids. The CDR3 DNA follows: TGTGCCAGCAGGACCGGGACTAGCGGGAGTGGAGAGACCCAGTACTTC. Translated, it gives CASRTGTSGSGETQYF. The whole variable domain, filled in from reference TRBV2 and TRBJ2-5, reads EPEVTQTPSHQVTQMGQEVILRCVPISNHLYFYWYRQILGQKVEFLVSFYNNEISEKSEIFDDQFSVERPDGSNFTLKIRSTKLEDSAMYFCASRTGTSGSGETQYFGPGTRLLVL.

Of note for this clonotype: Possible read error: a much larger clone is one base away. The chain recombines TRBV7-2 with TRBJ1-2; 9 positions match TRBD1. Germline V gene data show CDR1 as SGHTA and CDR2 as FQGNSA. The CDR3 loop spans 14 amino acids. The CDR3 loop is CASSPRDRAYGHTF. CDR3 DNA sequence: TGTGCCAGCAGTCCGCGGGACAGGGCCTATGGCCACACCTTC.

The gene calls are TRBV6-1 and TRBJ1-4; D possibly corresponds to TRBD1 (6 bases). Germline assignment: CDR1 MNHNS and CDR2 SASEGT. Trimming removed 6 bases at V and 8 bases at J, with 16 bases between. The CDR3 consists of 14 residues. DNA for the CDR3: TGTGCCAGCAGGGCGAATCCCGGGGGCGAAAAACTGTTTTTT. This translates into CASRANPGGEKLFF.

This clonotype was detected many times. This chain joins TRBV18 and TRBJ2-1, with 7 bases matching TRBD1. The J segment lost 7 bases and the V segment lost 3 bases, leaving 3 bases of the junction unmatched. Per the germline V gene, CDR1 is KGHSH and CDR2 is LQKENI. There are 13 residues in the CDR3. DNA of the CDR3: TGTGCCAGCTCACCTGGGACAGAGAATGAGCAGTTCTTC. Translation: CASSPGTENEQFF.

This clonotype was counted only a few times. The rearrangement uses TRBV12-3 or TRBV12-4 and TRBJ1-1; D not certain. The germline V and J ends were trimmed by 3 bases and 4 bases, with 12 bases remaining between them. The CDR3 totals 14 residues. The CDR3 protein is CASSFWEDGTEAFF. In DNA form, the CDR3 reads TGTGCCAGCAGTTTTTGGGAGGACGGCACTGAAGCTTTCTTT.